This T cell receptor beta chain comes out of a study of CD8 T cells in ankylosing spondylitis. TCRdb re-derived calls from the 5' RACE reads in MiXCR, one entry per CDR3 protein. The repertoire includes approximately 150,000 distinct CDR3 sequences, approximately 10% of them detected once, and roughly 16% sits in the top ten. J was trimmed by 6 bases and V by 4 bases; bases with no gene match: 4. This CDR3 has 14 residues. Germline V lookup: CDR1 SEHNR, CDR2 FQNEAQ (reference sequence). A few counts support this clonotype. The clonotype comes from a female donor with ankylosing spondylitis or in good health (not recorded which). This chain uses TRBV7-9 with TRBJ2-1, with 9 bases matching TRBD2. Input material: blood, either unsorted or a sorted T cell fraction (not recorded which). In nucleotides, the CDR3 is TGTGCCAGCAGCTCGGGACTAGCCGCCAATGAGCAGTTCTTC. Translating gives CASSSGLAANEQFF.